Presented here are 21 T cell receptor beta chains from one specimen sequenced in a study of CD8 T cells in Susac syndrome. The RNA, about 0.45 to 1 ug, was put through reverse transcription using random hexamers. TCRdb fed the immunoSEQ multiplex PCR reads into MiXCR, producing one record per CDR3 protein. The sample holds 170,000 or so distinct CDR3 sequences; approximately 94% are singletons and the top ten take more than 0.095%. The sequenced sample consisted of CD4+ T cells from PBMCs. These receptors came from a human donor with Susac syndrome.

V is TRBV24-1 and J is TRBJ2-4, with TRBD1 as a possible D gene (6 bases). The CDR3 consists of 18 residues. V lost 9 bases to trimming and J lost 1 base, with 24 bases between them. Germline assignment: CDR1 KGHDR and CDR2 SFDVKD. In DNA, the CDR3 is TGTGCCACCGGGCTTGGGGGCTCCCCCTTTCTTGCCAAAAACATTCAGTACTTC. Its protein is CATGLGGSPFLAKNIQYF.

This rearrangement joins TRBV20-1 to TRBJ2-1, with 12 bases that match TRBD2. CDR3 length: 14 residues. V lost 3 bases, J lost 9 bases, and 6 bases stayed unmatched. Germline loops: CDR1 DFQATT, CDR2 SNEGSKA (reference sequence). The CDR3 reads CSASPSGGGFEQFF. As DNA, the CDR3 is TGCAGTGCTAGTCCTAGCGGGGGGGGTTTTGAGCAGTTCTTC.

The chain is built from TRBV20-1 and TRBJ2-1; no definite D call. Trimming pared 6 bases from V and 5 bases from J, leaving 11 bases between. Germline V gene lookup returns CDR1 DFQATT and CDR2 SNEGSKA (reference sequence). This CDR3 region has 12 residues. The CDR3 sequence: CSAAGRDNEQFF. CDR3 coding DNA: TGCAGTGCAGCCGGGCGAGACAATGAGCAGTTCTTC.

The rearrangement links TRBV19 to TRBJ2-2; 8 bases align to TRBD2. The V segment lost 8 bases and the J segment 5 bases; nucleotides outside the gene matches: 16. The length of the CDR3 is 17 residues. The germline V gene encodes CDR1 LNHDA and CDR2 SQIVND (reference sequence). This chain's CDR3 is CASSPRRGGSRTGELFF. The CDR3 DNA reads TGTGCCAGTTCTCCTCGACGGGGGGGATCGAGGACCGGGGAGCTGTTTTTT.

This chain uses TRBV20-1 with TRBJ1-2; 8 positions agree with TRBD1. V shed 6 bases, J shed 3 bases, and the junction held 6 bases outside the gene matches. This CDR3 comprises 13 residues. The germline CDR1 and CDR2 sequences are DFQATT and SNEGSKA (reference sequence). CDR3 DNA sequence: TGCAGTGCCCCGACAGGGGTAGACTATGGCTACACCTTC. Translating gives CSAPTGVDYGYTF.

V is TRBV20-1 and J is TRBJ2-4; D is unresolved. Germline CDR1 and CDR2: DFQATT and SNEGSKA (reference sequence). The CDR3 totals 13 residues. Trimming left V 3 bases short and J 14 bases short, with 20 bases between. The CDR3 region has the DNA TGCAGTGCTAGGTCCCAAATAGATCGGACCGAGTACTTC. This codes for CSARSQIDRTEYF.

The chain links TRBV30 to TRBJ1-5; 10 positions match TRBD1. The CDR3 consists of 12 residues. V lost 5 bases, J lost 7 bases, and 2 bases stayed unmatched. CDR1 is GTSNPN, CDR2 SVGIG, per germline (reference sequence). The CDR3 DNA reads as TGTGCCTGGGGGGACAGGGGCCAGCCCCAGCATTTT. Translated: CAWGDRGQPQHF.

The chain links TRBV12-3 or TRBV12-4 to TRBJ2-1; maybe TRBD2 (5 bases). The ends were cut back, 5 bases at V and 7 bases at J, with 9 bases in the middle. The CDR3 runs 12 residues. For the CDR3, the DNA is TGTGCCAGCAGTCCAAGGGAGAATGAGCAGTTCTTC. This translates into CASSPRENEQFF.

The gene calls are TRBV20-1 and TRBJ1-2; TRBD1 matches 9 bases. Per the germline V gene, CDR1 is DFQATT and CDR2 is SNEGSKA (reference sequence). The CDR3 is made up of 16 amino acids. With V trimmed by 5 bases and J by 2 bases, 12 bases remained unmatched. The CDR3 nucleotides are TGCAGTGCTGCGGGGACGGGGACAGGGCAGAACTATGGCTACACCTTC. Translation: CSAAGTGTGQNYGYTF.

This rearrangement joins TRBV15 to TRBJ2-3; the D gene is possibly TRBD2 (5 bases). This CDR3 is 16 amino acids long. Germline loops: CDR1 LNHNV, CDR2 YYDKDF (reference sequence). Trimming took 0 bases from V and 0 from J, leaving 10 bases between them. The CDR3: CATSRDAGGSTDTQYF. The DNA of the CDR3 is TGTGCCACCAGCAGAGACGCGGGTGGGAGCACAGATACGCAGTATTTT. The variable domain in full, completed from reference TRBV15 and TRBJ2-3, reads DAMVIQNPRYQVTQFGKPVTLSCSQTLNHNVMYWYQQKSSQAPKLLFHYYDKDFNNEADTPDNFQSRRPNTSFCFLDIRSPGLGDTAMYLCATSRDAGGSTDTQYFGPGTRLTVL.

This rearrangement joins TRBV12-3 or TRBV12-4 to TRBJ2-2; TRBD2 matches at 7 bases. The CDR3 runs 16 residues. Germline trimming cut 3 bases from V and 3 bases from J; bases unmatched to any gene: 7. The CDR3 DNA is TGTGCCAGCAGTTTCAGGCCTAGCGGATACACCGGGGAGCTGTTTTTT. Translated, it gives CASSFRPSGYTGELFF.

The V and J genes are TRBV5-6 and TRBJ2-7; 9 positions match TRBD1. Germline V lookup: CDR1 SGHDT, CDR2 YYEEEE. Trimming took 4 bases from V and 6 from J; bases not matched to a gene: 8. CDR3 length: 14 amino acids. The CDR3 nucleotides are TGTGCCAGCAGCACAAGGACAGGGGTGGGCGAGCAGTACTTC. This codes for CASSTRTGVGEQYF. Combining the CDR3 with reference TRBV5-6 and TRBJ2-7 gives the whole variable domain DAGVTQSPTHLIKTRGQQVTLRCSPKSGHDTVSWYQQALGQGPQFIFQYYEEEERQRGNFPDRFSGHQFPNYSSELNVNALLLGDSALYLCASSTRTGVGEQYFGPGTRLTVT.

The gene calls are TRBV15 and TRBJ2-5; D remains ambiguous. Germline CDR1 and CDR2: LNHNV and YYDKDF (reference sequence). This CDR3 is built from 14 residues. Trimming cost V 3 bases and J 4 bases, with 12 bases left between them. CDR3 region: CATSSGSSRETQYF. The CDR3 DNA reads TGTGCCACCAGCAGTGGGTCTAGTAGAGAGACCCAGTACTTC.

V usage is TRBV14 and J usage is TRBJ1-4; D remains ambiguous. V was clipped by 4 bases and J by 8 bases, with 14 bases between them. Germline V gene lookup returns CDR1 SGHDN and CDR2 FVKESK. The CDR3 loop spans 14 amino acids. The CDR3 DNA is TGTGCCAGCAGCCCTTGGGCCAGTGGAGAAAAACTGTTTTTT. This sequence encodes CASSPWASGEKLFF.

This clonotype was counted once. This chain connects TRBV6-5 to TRBJ1-1; no firm D call. V was trimmed by 6 bases and J by 1 base, leaving 9 bases between them. This CDR3 contains 13 residues. Germline V gene sequence: CDR1 MNHEY, CDR2 SVGAGI. The CDR3 loop is CASSLRKNTEAFF. CDR3 DNA: TGTGCCAGCAGCCTCAGAAAGAACACTGAAGCTTTCTTT.

For the CDR3, the DNA is TGTGCCAGCTCCCGCGACAGGGTGGGTAATTCACCCCTCCACTTT. Its translation is CASSRDRVGNSPLHF. The V and J genes are TRBV18 and TRBJ1-6; 7 nucleotides align to TRBD1. Unmatched junction bases numbered 8, after V lost 6 bases and J lost 6 bases. CDR1 is KGHSH, CDR2 LQKENI, per germline. The CDR3 has 15 residues. The full variable domain, in which reference TRBV18 and TRBJ1-6 provide the parts outside the CDR3, is NAGVMQNPRHLVRRRGQEARLRCSPMKGHSHVYWYRQLPEEGLKFMVYLQKENIIDESGMPKERFSAEFPKEGPSILRIQQVVRGDSAAYFCASSRDRVGNSPLHFGNGTRLTVT.

This clonotype appeared once. This sequence joins TRBV5-4 and TRBJ1-2; 9 bases fit TRBD1. Germline CDR1 SGHNT, CDR2 YYREEE (reference sequence). V lost 1 base and J lost 4; bases outside the gene matches: 5. The CDR3 consists of 15 residues. DNA of the CDR3: TGTGCCAGCAGCTTGACAGGGGGCCGTGGCTATGGCTACACCTTC. Its translation: CASSLTGGRGYGYTF.

This clonotype showed up just once. The rearrangement joins TRBV20-1 to TRBJ1-2, with TRBD1 identical over 8 bases. V lost 8 bases, J lost 8 bases, and 16 bases stayed unmatched. The germline V gene has CDR1 DFQATT and CDR2 SNEGSKA (reference sequence). CDR3 length: 14 residues. The CDR3 DNA reads TGCAGTCCGTCCGACACGGGACAGGATGGGGGCTACACCTTC. Protein product: CSPSDTGQDGGYTF.

This chain joins TRBV2 and TRBJ2-4, with D tentatively TRBD1 (5 bases). Germline-derived CDR1 and CDR2 are SNHLY and FYNNEI. The CDR3 covers 16 residues. The germline V and J ends were trimmed by 6 bases and 0 bases, with 15 bases remaining between them. The CDR3 region is CASSAGNPLAKNIQYF. In DNA form, the CDR3 reads TGTGCCAGCAGCGCAGGGAACCCCCTAGCCAAAAACATTCAGTACTTC.

The chain uses TRBV20-1 and TRBJ1-1, with D hard to call. The CDR3 totals 12 residues. Germline CDR1 reads DFQATT; CDR2 reads SNEGSKA (reference sequence). Trimming took 6 bases from V and 1 from J, leaving 9 bases between them. The CDR3 is CSAVRTNTEAFF. Written as DNA, the CDR3 is TGCAGTGCGGTAAGGACGAACACTGAAGCTTTCTTT.

A single count supports this clonotype. The chain joins TRBV20-1 to TRBJ2-7; TRBD1 is a possible D gene (6 bases). Germline V gene data show CDR1 as DFQATT and CDR2 as SNEGSKA (reference sequence). This CDR3 contains 15 residues. The ends were cut back, 5 bases at V and 2 bases at J, with 19 bases in the middle. The DNA for the CDR3 is TGCAGTGCTCGGGGACACCGAGACCTACCCTACGAGCAGTACTTC. Its protein is CSARGHRDLPYEQYF.